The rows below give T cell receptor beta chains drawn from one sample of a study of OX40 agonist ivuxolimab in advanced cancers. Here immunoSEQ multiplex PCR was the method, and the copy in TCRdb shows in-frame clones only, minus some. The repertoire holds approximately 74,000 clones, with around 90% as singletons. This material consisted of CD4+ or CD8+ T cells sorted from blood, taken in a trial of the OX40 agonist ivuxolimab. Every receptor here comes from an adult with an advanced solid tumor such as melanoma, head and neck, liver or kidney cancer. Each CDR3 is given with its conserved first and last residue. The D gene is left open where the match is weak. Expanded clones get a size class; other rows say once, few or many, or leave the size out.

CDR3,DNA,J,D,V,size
CASSLVLAGADTQYF,TGCGCCAGCAGCTTGGTCCTAGCGGGAGCAGATACGCAGTATTTT,TRBJ2-3,TRBD2,TRBV5-1,-
CSVGGNYGYTF,TGCAGCGTTGGAGGGAACTATGGCTACACCTTC,TRBJ1-2,-,TRBV29-1,-
CASSKAQGPNEQYF,TGTGCCAGCAGCAAAGCGCAGGGCCCCAACGAGCAGTACTTC,TRBJ2-7,-,TRBV21-1,-
CSVGSGGEQFF,TGCAGCGTTGGCTCGGGGGGTGAGCAGTTCTTC,TRBJ2-1,TRBD2,TRBV29-1,-
CASSHPNYGYTF,TGTGCCAGCAGCCATCCCAACTATGGCTACACCTTC,TRBJ1-2,-,TRBV9,-
CASSLSGGDYEQYF,TGCGCCAGCAGCTTGTCAGGGGGAGACTACGAGCAGTACTTC,TRBJ2-7,TRBD1,TRBV5-1,-
CASSPGLAANTGELFF,TGTGCCAGCAGCCCTGGACTAGCGGCGAACACCGGGGAGCTGTTTTTT,TRBJ2-2,TRBD2,TRBV7-3,-
CASSLRGGRGNTGELFF,TGTGCCAGCAGCCTTAGAGGCGGGAGGGGGAACACCGGGGAGCTGTTTTTT,TRBJ2-2,TRBD2,TRBV7-3,once
CASKEGRPSQETQYF,TGTGCCAGCAAAGAGGGGCGTCCATCCCAAGAGACCCAGTACTTC,TRBJ2-5,-,TRBV5-4,-
CASSPIVETQYF,TGTGCCAGCTCACCAATAGTTGAGACCCAGTACTTC,TRBJ2-5,-,TRBV18,-
CATSLGVSYNEQFF,TGTGCCACCAGCCTGGGAGTGTCCTACAATGAGCAGTTCTTC,TRBJ2-1,-,TRBV15,-
CASSRPSGPTGELFF,TGTGCCAGCAGTCGACCTAGCGGGCCCACCGGGGAGCTGTTTTTT,TRBJ2-2,TRBD2,TRBV6-5,-
CASSQVATRGFYEQYF,TGCGCCAGCAGCCAAGTTGCGACTAGAGGGTTCTACGAGCAGTACTTC,TRBJ2-7,-,TRBV4-3,-
CAWQLAGAAGELFF,TGTGCCTGGCAACTAGCGGGAGCGGCCGGGGAGCTGTTTTTT,TRBJ2-2,TRBD2,TRBV30,-
CASSAGRASEKLFF,TGTGCCAGCAGCGCAGGCAGGGCCAGTGAAAAACTGTTTTTT,TRBJ1-4,-,TRBV9,-
CATSKRETQYF,TGTGCCACCAGCAAAAGAGAGACCCAGTACTTC,TRBJ2-5,-,TRBV15,-
CASSQSPSSYEQYF,TGCGCCAGCAGCCAGTCCCCGTCCTCCTACGAGCAGTACTTC,TRBJ2-7,-,TRBV4-3,-
CASSRTGGDEQYF,TGTGCCAGCAGCCGGACAGGGGGTGACGAGCAGTACTTC,TRBJ2-7,TRBD1,TRBV27,-
CASSPRRQGAGELFF,TGTGCCAGCAGCCCCAGGAGACAGGGCGCCGGGGAGCTGTTTTTT,TRBJ2-2,TRBD1,TRBV7-8,-
CASSIQGASYEQYF,TGTGCCAGCAGCATACAGGGGGCATCCTACGAGCAGTACTTC,TRBJ2-7,TRBD1,TRBV7-2,-
CASSLGKDNEQFF,TGTGCCAGCTCCCTAGGCAAGGACAATGAGCAGTTCTTC,TRBJ2-1,-,TRBV18,-
CASSLAVDSTGELFF,TGTGCCAGCAGCTTAGCGGTTGATAGCACCGGGGAGCTGTTTTTT,TRBJ2-2,-,TRBV11-3,once
CASKTRTSGTVDGYNEQFF,TGTGCCAGCAAGACTCGGACTAGCGGGACCGTAGACGGGTACAATGAGCAGTTCTTC,TRBJ2-1,-,TRBV21-1,-
CASSLGQGARGVSAKNIQYF,TGTGCCAGTAGTCTTGGACAGGGGGCCCGAGGGGTCTCTGCCAAAAACATTCAGTACTTC,TRBJ2-4,TRBD1,TRBV19,-
CASSLKEGTKNEQFF,TGTGCCAGCTCACTAAAGGAGGGAACTAAGAATGAGCAGTTCTTC,TRBJ2-1,-,TRBV18,-
CASSRTGTAAYEQYF,TGTGCCAGCAGTAGAACCGGGACAGCAGCCTACGAGCAGTACTTC,TRBJ2-7,TRBD1,TRBV6-5,-
CASSYSGGSSYEQYF,TGTGCCAGCAGTTACAGTGGGGGCAGCTCCTACGAGCAGTACTTC,TRBJ2-7,-,TRBV6-5,-
CASSEGAEYYGYTF,TGTGCCAGCAGTGAGGGGGCAGAATACTATGGCTACACCTTC,TRBJ1-2,-,TRBV25-1,-
CASSLAWGSNYGYTF,TGTGCCAGCAGCTTGGCGTGGGGATCGAACTATGGCTACACCTTC,TRBJ1-2,-,TRBV5-8,-
CASSLGVKTSTDTQYF,TGTGCCAGCAGTTTAGGGGTCAAAACTAGCACAGATACGCAGTATTTT,TRBJ2-3,-,TRBV28,-
CASRKLAGVGDEQFF,TGTGCCAGCAGGAAACTAGCGGGAGTCGGAGATGAGCAGTTCTTC,TRBJ2-1,TRBD2,TRBV2,-
CASSPLSSREQFF,TGTGCCAGCTCACCACTTTCCAGCAGAGAGCAGTTCTTC,TRBJ2-1,-,TRBV18,-
CASGVGTSGRNTGELFF,TGTGCTAGTGGTGTAGGGACTAGCGGGAGGAACACCGGGGAGCTGTTTTTT,TRBJ2-2,TRBD2,TRBV12-5,-
CSVDSSGSSYEQYF,TGCAGCGTTGATTCTAGCGGGAGCTCCTACGAGCAGTACTTC,TRBJ2-7,TRBD2,TRBV29-1,few
CAISESRGLAGNEQFF,TGTGCCATCAGTGAGTCGAGGGGACTAGCGGGCAATGAGCAGTTCTTC,TRBJ2-1,TRBD2,TRBV10-3,-
CASSGEGGNSYNEQFF,TGTGCCAGCAGTGGGGAGGGGGGCAATTCCTACAATGAGCAGTTCTTC,TRBJ2-1,-,TRBV28,-
CASNRERAGEQFF,TGTGCCAGCAACCGAGAGAGGGCCGGTGAGCAGTTCTTC,TRBJ2-1,-,TRBV7-8,-
CASSYRPNSGNTIYF,TGTGCCAGCAGTTACAGGCCAAACTCTGGAAACACCATATATTTT,TRBJ1-3,-,TRBV6-5,-
CASPRGGRGTEAFF,TGTGCCAGCCCCCGGGGCGGGAGGGGTACTGAAGCTTTCTTT,TRBJ1-1,-,TRBV27,once
CASSLVAVGAGGPHEQYF,TGTGCCAGCAGCTTAGTTGCCGTAGGAGCGGGAGGGCCCCACGAGCAGTACTTC,TRBJ2-7,TRBD2,TRBV7-2,-
CASSWGLGQGETQYF,TGTGCCAGCAGTTGGGGCCTAGGACAGGGAGAGACCCAGTACTTC,TRBJ2-5,TRBD1,TRBV6-6,-
CASSVSSGRLEQFF,TGTGCCAGCAGTGTGTCTAGCGGGAGACTTGAGCAGTTCTTC,TRBJ2-1,TRBD2,TRBV2,-
CASSYGLPGETQYF,TGTGCCAGCAGCTACGGGCTACCGGGGGAGACCCAGTACTTC,TRBJ2-5,-,TRBV6-5,-
CASSAGDPQYF,TGTGCCAGCAGCGCAGGGGATCCCCAGTACTTC,TRBJ2-5,-,TRBV7-2,-
CASSLTSGGWETQYF,TGTGCCAGCAGCTTAACTTCAGGGGGCTGGGAGACCCAGTACTTC,TRBJ2-5,TRBD1,TRBV7-6,-
CASSQRRGLAGGDTQYF,TGTGCCAGCAGCCAAAGAAGAGGACTAGCGGGAGGGGATACGCAGTATTTT,TRBJ2-3,TRBD2,TRBV11-3,-
CAIAGQGQNYGYTF,TGTGCCATCGCAGGACAGGGGCAAAACTATGGCTACACCTTC,TRBJ1-2,TRBD1,TRBV10-3,-
CASSYRQGPYEQYF,TGCGCCAGCAGCTACAGACAGGGGCCTTACGAGCAGTACTTC,TRBJ2-7,TRBD1,TRBV5-1,-
CASSPTSSAEGELFF,TGTGCCAGCAGCCCGACTAGTAGTGCAGAGGGGGAGCTGTTTTTT,TRBJ2-2,-,TRBV9,-